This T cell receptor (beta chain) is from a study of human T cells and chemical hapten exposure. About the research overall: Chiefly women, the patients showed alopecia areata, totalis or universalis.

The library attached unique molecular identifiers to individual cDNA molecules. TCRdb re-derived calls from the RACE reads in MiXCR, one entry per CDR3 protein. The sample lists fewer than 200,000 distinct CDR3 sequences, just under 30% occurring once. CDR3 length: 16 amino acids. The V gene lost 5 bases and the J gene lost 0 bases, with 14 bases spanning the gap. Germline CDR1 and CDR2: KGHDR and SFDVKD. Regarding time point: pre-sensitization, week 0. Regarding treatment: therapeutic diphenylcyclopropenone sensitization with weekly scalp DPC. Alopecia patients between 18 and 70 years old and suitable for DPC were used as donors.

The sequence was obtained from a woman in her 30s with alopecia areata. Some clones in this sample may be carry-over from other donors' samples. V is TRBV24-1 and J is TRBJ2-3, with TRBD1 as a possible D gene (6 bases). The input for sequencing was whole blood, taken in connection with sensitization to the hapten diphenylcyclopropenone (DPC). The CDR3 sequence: CATSGNRVSSTDTQYF. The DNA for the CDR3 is TGTGCCACCAGTGGAAACAGGGTTTCTAGCACAGATACGCAGTATTTT.